A selection of T cell receptor beta chains follows, all from one sample in a study of cytomegalovirus exposure and HLA in healthy donors. Assay used: immunoSEQ multiplex PCR; TCRdb lists only in-frame clones, some missing. Of around 150,000 clones detected, about 75% appear once; the ten largest clones hold approximately 1.4%. Material: PBMCs. All receptors come from a woman aged 40 to 49 in good health and CMV-seronegative. Both conserved end residues are part of each CDR3. A D gene is named only where the DNA matches it firmly. Where a row states a size, it is once, few, many or the class of an expanded clone; other rows omit it.

v_call,d_call,clone_size,j_call,cdr3_nt,cdr3_aa
TRBV5-1,NA,few,TRBJ1-1,TGCGCCAGCAGCTTTTTTCGGGGAGGGGGCACTGAAGCTTTCTTT,CASSFFRGGGTEAFF
TRBV7-2,TRBD2,few,TRBJ2-3,TGTGCCAGCAGCCAGGGACTAGTGACAGATACGCAGTATTTT,CASSQGLVTDTQYF
TRBV7-2,TRBD1,NA,TRBJ1-6,TGTGCCAGCAGCTCCCAATACGTATCGACAGGGGATTCACCCCTCCACTTT,CASSSQYVSTGDSPLHF
TRBV9,TRBD1,NA,TRBJ2-2,TGTGCCAGCAGCGTTACAGGGGCCGGGGAGCTGTTTTTT,CASSVTGAGELFF
TRBV4-1,NA,few,TRBJ1-5,TGCGCCAGCAGCCAAGATGTCGAAGGGGTATGGCGGAATCAGCCCCAGCATTTT,CASSQDVEGVWRNQPQHF
TRBV10-3,NA,medium-sized,TRBJ2-7,TGTGCCATCAGTTCAGGACAGCAGCAGTACTTC,CAISSGQQQYF
TRBV14,TRBD1,NA,TRBJ1-2,TGTGCCAGCAGCCAAGACAATTACAGGGGTCCATATGGCTACACCTTC,CASSQDNYRGPYGYTF
TRBV29-1,TRBD1,NA,TRBJ1-1,TGCAGCGTTGAAGCAAACAGGGGTACTGAAGCTTTCTTT,CSVEANRGTEAFF
TRBV6-5,TRBD1,NA,TRBJ2-7,TGTGCCAGCAGAATCGACAGGGGACCCTACGAGCAGTACTTC,CASRIDRGPYEQYF
TRBV9,NA,NA,TRBJ2-2,TGTGCCAGCAGCACAACTAGAGGTGGGACCGGGGAGCTGTTTTTT,CASSTTRGGTGELFF
TRBV6-6,NA,few,TRBJ1-2,TGTGCCAGCACCCAACAGGGTAACTATGGCTACACCTTC,CASTQQGNYGYTF
TRBV2,NA,NA,TRBJ1-2,TGTGCCAGCACGGAGCGGCCCCTTTACTATGGCTACACCTTC,CASTERPLYYGYTF
TRBV6-6,NA,few,TRBJ1-1,TGTGCCAGCAGCCAGGGCCAGGGAAGCACTGAAGCTTTCTTT,CASSQGQGSTEAFF
TRBV27,NA,few,TRBJ2-7,TGTGCCAGCAGTTTAATGTTCAGCTACGAGCAGTACTTC,CASSLMFSYEQYF
TRBV5-1,NA,NA,TRBJ2-5,TGCGCCAGCAGCTTGCGGGGAACAAGAGAGACCCAGTACTTC,CASSLRGTRETQYF